A single sample is the source of the 29 T cell receptor beta chains below, sequenced in a study of blood T cells in healthy people across ages (dated by TCRdb to about 2015). Libraries were constructed by 5' RACE. The instrument was an Illumina HiSeq 2500. A second PCR of about 7 to 12 cycles was run with a J-beta primer mix and a sample-barcoded 5' primer. TCRdb took the public reads, trimmed them with fastp at Q25, ran MiXCR for clone calling and kept in-frame beta chains. Entries that share a CDR3 protein sequence are merged under the most common genes and DNA. The sample table shows around 790,000 distinct CDR3 sequences, and around 42% are seen once. The ten largest clonotypes hold about a fifth of the sample. The sample taken for sequencing was blood. These receptors were obtained from a man between 60 and 75 years old in good health.

J is TRBJ2-1 and V is TRBV7-9; tentative D call: TRBD2 (6 bases). V shed 2 bases and J shed 4 bases, with 15 bases lying between them. The CDR3 contains 16 residues. Germline V lookup: CDR1 SEHNR, CDR2 FQNEAQ (reference sequence). The CDR3 DNA reads TGTGCCAGCAGCTTATCGGGTCGGCGGGGATACAATGAGCAGTTCTTC. Encoded protein: CASSLSGRRGYNEQFF.

The gene calls are TRBV5-1 and TRBJ2-1, with 13 bases matching TRBD2. Trimming at V came to 6 bases and at J to 4 bases, leaving 4 bases not matched to a gene. CDR1 is SGHRS, CDR2 YFSETQ, per germline. CDR3 length: 15 amino acids. CDR3 sequence: CASTTSGGSYNEQFF. Here the CDR3 DNA reads TGCGCCAGCACGACTAGCGGGGGGTCTTACAATGAGCAGTTCTTC.

This clonotype was seen a few times. The V and J genes are TRBV6-1 and TRBJ2-5; D is unclear. CDR1 is MNHNS and CDR2 is SASEGT in the germline V gene. The CDR3 consists of 12 residues. Trimming stripped 7 bases from V and 1 base from J, with 7 bases between. CDR3 in DNA: TGTGCCAGCAAGGGCGCCCAAGAGACCCAGTACTTC. Its translation is CASKGAQETQYF.

The CDR3 region is CASSQSEQYF. The CDR3 bases are TGCGCCAGCAGCCAGTCCGAGCAGTACTTC. The V and J genes are TRBV4-3 and TRBJ2-5; D unclear. The J call may be in error: the DNA end matches TRBJ2-7 better. Looked up from germline, CDR1 is LGHNA and CDR2 is YSLEER. The CDR3 extends over 10 amino acids.

This clonotype was found a few times. The rearrangement joins TRBV4-3 to TRBJ2-3, with 14 bases aligning to TRBD2. The CDR3 loop spans 19 amino acids. Germline V gene lookup returns CDR1 LGHNA and CDR2 YSLEER. V lost 1 base to trimming and J lost 1 base; unmatched junction nucleotides: 7. CDR3 nucleotides: TGCGCCAGCAGCCAAGGCTCCCCGGGACTAGCGGGGGGCACAGATACGCAGTATTTT. This gives the protein CASSQGSPGLAGGTDTQYF.

The CDR3 reads CASSKPGLETQYF. CDR3 coding DNA: TGCGCCAGCAGCAAACCGGGACTGGAGACCCAGTACTTC. The chain is built from TRBV5-1 and TRBJ2-5; D is possibly TRBD2 (6 bases). Germline V gene lookup returns CDR1 SGHRS and CDR2 YFSETQ. Trimming stripped 4 bases from V and 5 bases from J, with 12 bases between. This CDR3 is 13 amino acids long.

This clonotype came up many times. This chain connects TRBV10-3 to TRBJ1-2; 7 bases agree with TRBD1. CDR1 ENHRY and CDR2 SYGVKD come from the germline V gene. V was pared by 6 bases and J by 8 bases, with 6 bases of the junction left unmatched. CDR3 length: 12 residues. The CDR3 is CAISLDRRGYTF. CDR3 coding DNA: TGTGCCATCAGCCTGGACAGGAGGGGCTACACCTTC.

This sequence joins TRBV5-1 and TRBJ2-7, with 8 bases fitting TRBD1. The CDR3 has 14 amino acids. Trimming at V came to 4 bases and at J to 5 bases, leaving 8 bases not matched to a gene. Germline V gives CDR1 SGHRS, CDR2 YFSETQ. The CDR3: CASSLRTGHDEQYF. The DNA for the CDR3 is TGCGCCAGCAGCCTCCGGACAGGGCACGACGAGCAGTACTTC.

The CDR3 reads CASSPRGSGSYNEQFF. The CDR3 bases are TGTGCCAGCTCACCACGGGGTAGCGGCTCCTACAATGAGCAGTTCTTC. This chain links TRBV18 with TRBJ2-1; the D gene is possibly TRBD2 (6 bases). CDR3 length: 16 residues. CDR1 and CDR2 from the germline V gene are KGHSH and LQKENI. The ends were cut back, 1 base at V and 0 bases at J, with 10 bases in the middle.

The table lists this clonotype with a few counts. V and J are TRBV20-1 and TRBJ1-4; 7 bases fit TRBD1. The V gene's germline CDR1 is DFQATT and CDR2 SNEGSKA (reference sequence). This CDR3 region has 16 residues. V lost 3 bases to trimming and J lost 4 bases; unmatched junction nucleotides: 11. CDR3 sequence (DNA): TGCAGTGCTAGCGGACAGGATGGCGTACTTAATGAAAAACTGTTTTTT. As protein: CSASGQDGVLNEKLFF.

This clonotype appeared a few times. V is TRBV5-1 and J is TRBJ1-5; maybe TRBD1 (6 bases). Germline CDR1 is SGHRS and CDR2 is YFSETQ. The V gene lost 4 bases and the J gene lost 8 bases, with 19 bases spanning the gap. This CDR3 is built from 15 residues. This CDR3 reads CASSTGRGSGEPQHF. The CDR3 DNA reads TGCGCCAGCAGCACCGGCAGGGGATCGGGTGAGCCCCAGCATTTT.

This clonotype was seen a handful of times. This chain uses TRBV14 with TRBJ2-1, with D possibly being TRBD2 (6 bases). Germline V CDR1 and CDR2: SGHDN, FVKESK. Between the trimmed V and J ends, which lost 0 bases and 4 bases, there was a span of 16 bases. The CDR3 spans 17 residues. The CDR3 sequence: CASSQDGRLVEYNEQFF. DNA of the CDR3: TGTGCCAGCAGCCAAGATGGCCGACTAGTAGAATACAATGAGCAGTTCTTC.

This clonotype was seen only a few times. The V gene is TRBV27, the J gene TRBJ2-7; possibly TRBD1 or TRBD2 for D (5 bases each). Looked up from germline, CDR1 is MNHEY and CDR2 is SMNVEV (reference sequence). The CDR3 sequence is 15 residues long. Trimming pared 3 bases from V and 5 bases from J, leaving 17 bases between. The CDR3 nucleotides are TGTGCCAGCAGTTTTGGGGGAACAGCTACTAACGAGCAGTACTTC. Protein product: CASSFGGTATNEQYF.

There are a few counts of this clonotype. The V call is TRBV9, the J call TRBJ2-3; unclear D gene. The V gene lost 0 bases and the J gene lost 3 bases, with 14 bases spanning the gap. The CDR3 runs 16 residues. In germline, CDR1 is SGDLS, CDR2 YYNGEE. CDR3: CASSVGSMAVTDTQYF. In nucleotides, the CDR3 is TGTGCCAGCAGCGTAGGCTCCATGGCGGTGACAGATACGCAGTATTTT.

The J gene is TRBJ1-5, the V gene TRBV28, with D unclear. Germline V CDR1 and CDR2: MDHEN, SYDVKM. This CDR3 comprises 12 residues. V was pared by 7 bases and J by 7 bases, with 11 bases between. The CDR3 nucleotides are TGTGCCAGCAAAACCCTGAAGCAGCCCCAGCATTTT. Translation: CASKTLKQPQHF. Looking up the rest from reference TRBV28 and TRBJ1-5 gives the full variable domain: DVKVTQSSRYLVKRTGEKVFLECVQDMDHENMFWYRQDPGLGLRLIYFSYDVKMKEKGDIPEGYSVSREKKERFSLILESASTNQTSMYLCASKTLKQPQHFGDGTRLSIL.

As concerns this clonotype: One junction end disagrees with the germline gene, perhaps due to a read error. V is TRBV29-1 and J is TRBJ1-2, with a possible D match to TRBD1 (5 bases). This CDR3 has 12 amino acids. The germline CDR1 and CDR2 sequences are SQVTM and ANQGSEA. The DNA of the CDR3 is TGCAGCGTTGGGCGTCAGGGCTATGGCCACACCTTC. Protein: CSVGRQGYGHTF.

This chain links TRBV7-2 with TRBJ2-1; possible D gene TRBD1, 5 bases. Looked up from germline, CDR1 is SGHTA and CDR2 is FQGNSA. The CDR3 extends over 13 amino acids. The V end was cut by 1 base, the J end by 8 bases, with 9 bases between. The CDR3 loop is CASSLDRLDEQFF. For the CDR3, the DNA is TGTGCCAGCAGCTTAGACAGGTTGGATGAGCAGTTCTTC. The full variable domain, its missing parts supplied by reference TRBV7-2 and TRBJ2-1, is GAGVSQSPSNKVTEKGKDVELRCDPISGHTALYWYRQSLGQGLEFLIYFQGNSAPDKSGLPSDRFSAERTGGSVSTLTIQRTQQEDSAVYLCASSLDRLDEQFFGPGTRLTVL.

The V call is TRBV13, the J call TRBJ2-4; either TRBD1 or TRBD2 may supply D (5 bases each). Trimming stripped 0 bases from V and 3 bases from J, with 15 bases between. This CDR3 region has 17 residues. Germline CDR1 is PRHDT and CDR2 is FYEKMQ (reference sequence). The CDR3 DNA reads TGTGCCAGCAGCTTAGGCGGGGAAGGGGTTAGCAAAAACATTCAGTACTTC. This encodes CASSLGGEGVSKNIQYF.

In its sample, this clonotype was seen many times. V and J are TRBV5-1 and TRBJ2-3; D assignment may be TRBD1 or TRBD2 (5 bases each). The germline V gene encodes CDR1 SGHRS and CDR2 YFSETQ. The ends were cut back, 9 bases at V and 1 base at J, with 9 bases in the middle. There are 12 residues in the CDR3. For the CDR3, the DNA is TGCGCCACGGGGACCGGCACAGATACGCAGTATTTT. Translated, it gives CATGTGTDTQYF.

This chain connects TRBV2 to TRBJ2-4; possible D gene TRBD2, 5 bases. Trimming shortened V by 2 bases and J by 9 bases, and 11 bases separated the two germline ends. CDR1 is SNHLY, CDR2 FYNNEI, per germline. CDR3 length equals 13 residues. Written as DNA, the CDR3 is TGTGCCAGCAGTGAAATGACTAACCCCATTCAGTACTTC. As protein: CASSEMTNPIQYF.

A few counts support this clonotype. CDR3 nucleotide sequence: TGTGCCAGTAGTCATATAGTGCGGGGGGCGGATACGCAGTATTTT. It encodes CASSHIVRGADTQYF. The V call is TRBV19, the J call TRBJ2-3; TRBD2 matches at 8 bases. The ends lost 5 bases at V and 6 bases at J; junction bases unmatched: 10. This CDR3 has 15 residues. Germline values: CDR1 LNHDA, CDR2 SQIVND (reference sequence).

This clonotype has a handful of counts. One junction end does not reproduce the germline sequence, and a read error may be involved. The chain links TRBV5-1 to TRBJ1-2; weak D call: TRBD1 (5 bases). CDR3 length: 16 residues. Germline V gives CDR1 SGHRS, CDR2 YFSETQ. Written as DNA, the CDR3 is TGCGCCTGCAGCTTGCACGTGGCAGGGACGAATTATGGCTACACCTTC. Translation: CACSLHVAGTNYGYTF.

CDR3 loop: CASSPMDRGYTGELFF. CDR3 DNA sequence: TGTGCCAGCTCACCAATGGACAGGGGATACACCGGGGAGCTGTTTTTT. V usage is TRBV18 and J usage is TRBJ2-2, with TRBD1 identical over 9 bases. The V segment lost 2 bases and the J segment 3 bases; nucleotides outside the gene matches: 4. The CDR3 loop spans 16 amino acids. Germline CDR1 KGHSH, CDR2 LQKENI.

This chain connects TRBV20-1 to TRBJ1-5, with unresolved D. CDR1 is DFQATT, CDR2 SNEGSKA, per germline (reference sequence). Trimming stripped 0 bases from V and 2 bases from J, with 8 bases between. This CDR3 is 14 amino acids long. The CDR3 nucleotides read TGCAGTGCTAGAGACGGTCTGGGCAATCAGCCCCAGCATTTT. This codes for CSARDGLGNQPQHF.

The rearrangement uses TRBV2 and TRBJ1-6, with 8 bases aligning to TRBD1. The CDR3 runs 15 residues. With V trimmed by 5 bases and J by 5 bases, 5 bases remained unmatched. The germline V gene has CDR1 SNHLY and CDR2 FYNNEI. The DNA for the CDR3 is TGTGCCAGCAGTCCCAGGGGGCTGGATAATTCACCCCTCCACTTT. This sequence encodes CASSPRGLDNSPLHF.

There are a few counts of this clonotype. The V call is TRBV4-3, the J call TRBJ1-4; weak D call: TRBD1 (5 bases). This CDR3 contains 16 residues. The V gene lost 3 bases and the J gene lost 5 bases, with 16 bases spanning the gap. The germline V gene has CDR1 LGHNA and CDR2 YSLEER. CDR3 region: CASSQRGASLNEKLFF. CDR3 DNA: TGCGCCAGCAGCCAGAGAGGGGCCAGTCTGAATGAAAAACTGTTTTTT.

This clonotype has more than one count but fewer than ten. This rearrangement joins TRBV20-1 to TRBJ2-7, with D perhaps TRBD1 (5 bases). This CDR3 is built from 13 residues. Germline assignment: CDR1 DFQATT and CDR2 SNEGSKA (reference sequence). The V end was cut by 1 base, the J end by 2 bases, with 9 bases between. CDR3 coding DNA: TGCAGTGCTAGAGTGGACACAGCCTACGAGCAGTACTTC. This codes for CSARVDTAYEQYF.

This chain uses TRBV4-2 with TRBJ2-5, with 13 bases identical to TRBD2. The CDR3 loop spans 16 amino acids. CDR1 is LGHNA, CDR2 YNFKEQ, per germline. Trimming at V came to 4 bases and at J to 11 bases, leaving 13 bases not matched to a gene. CDR3 residues: CASSPTTSGGADEQYF. In DNA, the CDR3 is TGTGCCAGCAGCCCCACCACTAGCGGGGGGGCGGATGAGCAGTACTTC.

This clonotype was picked up a small number of times. The chain joins TRBV30 to TRBJ2-7; TRBD1 matches at 8 bases. Germline V gene sequence: CDR1 GTSNPN, CDR2 SVGIG (reference sequence). V shed 5 bases, J shed 5 bases, and the junction held 8 bases outside the gene matches. The CDR3 spans 13 residues. The CDR3 DNA is TGTGCCTGGTCAGGGGGCTTTCGGGACGAGCAGTACTTC. Translated, it gives CAWSGGFRDEQYF.